The rows below give T cell receptor beta chains drawn from one sample of a study of early T cells in non-severe SARS-CoV-2 infection. Using its own MiXCR run on the 5' RACE reads, TCRdb lists one record per CDR3 protein. The data show approximately 85,000 distinct CDR3 sequences, roughly an eighth seen once. Sequenced sample: whole blood. The receptors originated from an adult who was a healthcare worker with PCR-confirmed SARS-CoV-2 infection or an uninfected control (not recorded which). CDR3s include the opening cysteine and the closing phenylalanine or tryptophan. The D gene is left open where the match is weak. The size field is filled for only some rows; it gives once, few, many or a size class.

J gene | D gene | clone size | V gene | CDR3 protein | CDR3 DNA
TRBJ2-1 | TRBD2 | few | TRBV7-3 | CASSPPSGHNMDEQFF | TGTGCCAGCAGTCCTCCTAGCGGCCACAATATGGATGAGCAGTTCTTC
TRBJ2-5 | - | many | TRBV19 | CASSPTGGETQYF | TGTGCCAGTAGCCCGACTGGGGGGGAGACCCAGTACTTC
TRBJ1-2 | - | many | TRBV20-1 | CSARDGGPVNSGYTF | TGCAGTGCTAGAGATGGGGGCCCTGTTAACTCTGGCTACACCTTC
TRBJ2-7 | - | - | TRBV5-5 | CASSSWPRYSSYEQYF | TGTGCCAGCAGTTCCTGGCCCCGTTACAGCTCCTACGAGCAGTACTTC
TRBJ1-2 | TRBD1 | few | TRBV7-8 | CASSPRDPGGYGYTF | TGTGCCAGCAGCCCACGGGACCCAGGGGGGTATGGCTACACCTTC
TRBJ2-7 | - | many | TRBV19 | CASSLKGDSTYEQYF | TGTGCCAGTAGTCTCAAGGGGGATTCGACCTACGAGCAGTACTTC
TRBJ2-1 | - | few | TRBV6-2/TRBV6-3 | CASSWSGSADEQFF | TGTGCCAGCAGTTGGTCGGGAAGTGCGGATGAGCAGTTCTTC
TRBJ2-7 | TRBD1 | - | TRBV18 | CASSQRTGTYEQYF | TGTGCCAGCTCCCAAAGGACAGGAACCTACGAGCAGTACTTC
TRBJ2-7 | TRBD2 | - | TRBV6-2/TRBV6-3 | CASRGTSGRATGQYF | TGTGCCAGCAGGGGGACTAGCGGGAGAGCAACGGGGCAGTACTTC
TRBJ1-1 | - | - | TRBV7-9 | CASSQGTPEAFF | TGTGCCAGCAGCCAGGGGACACCTGAAGCTTTCTTT
TRBJ1-2 | TRBD1 | - | TRBV6-1 | CASSEAGDSTYGYTF | TGTGCCAGCAGTGAAGCCGGGGACAGCACCTATGGCTACACCTTC
TRBJ1-1 | TRBD1 | few | TRBV29-1 | CSVDRQGYTEAFF | TGCAGCGTTGATCGACAGGGATACACTGAAGCTTTCTTT
TRBJ2-1 | - | many | TRBV27 | CASSYGVAAPGNEQFF | TGTGCCAGCAGTTACGGGGTAGCGGCTCCCGGTAATGAGCAGTTCTTC
TRBJ2-5 | TRBD1 | - | TRBV9 | CASGGQGAEETQYF | TGTGCCAGCGGAGGACAGGGGGCAGAAGAGACCCAGTACTTC
TRBJ1-5 | - | few | TRBV2 | CASKYREEQPQHF | TGTGCCAGCAAGTACAGGGAAGAACAGCCCCAGCATTTT
TRBJ2-1 | - | - | TRBV12-3/TRBV12-4 | CASRPKLGSEQFF | TGTGCCAGCAGGCCTAAACTAGGGTCTGAGCAGTTCTTC
TRBJ1-1 | TRBD1 | many | TRBV3-1 | CASSLYRGRETEAFF | TGTGCCAGCAGCCTATACAGGGGGCGAGAAACTGAAGCTTTCTTT
TRBJ2-6 | - | few | TRBV5-1 | CASRLDPSGANVLIF | TGCGCCAGCAGATTAGACCCCTCTGGGGCCAACGTCCTGATTTTC
TRBJ2-7 | TRBD2 | - | TRBV11-3 | CASSMLAGASREQYF | TGTGCCAGCAGCATGCTAGCGGGAGCTTCTCGGGAGCAGTACTTC
TRBJ2-2 | - | few | TRBV10-2 | CASSESRTIENTGELFF | TGCGCCAGCAGTGAGTCGAGGACCATAGAGAACACCGGGGAGCTGTTTTTT
TRBJ2-7 | - | - | TRBV5-1 | CASSLGAGHLPYEQYF | TGCGCCAGCAGCTTGGGGGCAGGGCATTTGCCCTACGAGCAGTACTTC
TRBJ2-1 | - | many | TRBV14 | CASSPFGPGRDEQFF | TGTGCCAGCAGCCCGTTCGGACCGGGGCGCGATGAGCAGTTCTTC
TRBJ2-7 | TRBD2 | few | TRBV4-2 | CASSRTLSGIAGEQYF | TGTGCCAGCAGCCGGACCCTTAGCGGGATTGCCGGTGAGCAGTACTTC
TRBJ2-3 | TRBD2 | many | TRBV28 | CASSFLAGTDTQYF | TGTGCCAGCAGTTTTCTAGCGGGCACAGATACGCAGTATTTT
TRBJ2-1 | TRBD1 | few | TRBV7-2 | CASRDREKNEQFF | TGTGCCAGCAGGGACAGGGAGAAGAATGAGCAGTTCTTC
TRBJ2-6 | TRBD2 | many | TRBV5-1 | CASSLDPGTSVSGANVLTF | TGCGCCAGCAGCTTGGACCCCGGGACTAGCGTATCAGGGGCCAACGTCCTGACTTTC
TRBJ2-6 | - | many | TRBV7-9 | CASSQQRLSGANVLTF | TGTGCCAGCAGTCAACAAAGGCTCTCTGGGGCCAACGTCCTGACTTTC
TRBJ2-3 | TRBD2 | - | TRBV20-1 | CSANPSGDRTDTQYF | TGCAGTGCCAACCCTAGCGGGGACCGCACAGATACGCAGTATTTT
TRBJ1-1 | - | few | TRBV6-5 | CASSPGGLTEAFF | TGTGCCAGCAGCCCCGGGGGTCTCACTGAAGCTTTCTTT
TRBJ2-7 | - | few | TRBV4-3 | CASSQDVDTIAFSYEQYF | TGCGCCAGCAGCCAAGATGTCGACACTATCGCCTTTTCCTACGAGCAGTACTTC
TRBJ1-5 | - | many | TRBV4-2 | CASSQGRDQPQHF | TGTGCCAGCAGCCAGGGACGCGATCAGCCCCAGCATTTT
TRBJ1-2 | - | few | TRBV7-9 | CASSLGGQGANYGYTF | TGTGCCAGCAGCTTAGGGGGCCAGGGTGCTAACTATGGCTACACCTTC
TRBJ2-1 | TRBD2 | few | TRBV5-1 | CASNVAGGAGEQFF | TGCGCCAGCAATGTAGCGGGAGGAGCCGGTGAGCAGTTCTTC
TRBJ2-1 | TRBD2 | many | TRBV3-1 | CASSQGSGREVVNEQFF | TGTGCCAGCAGCCAAGGCTCGGGGCGGGAGGTGGTCAATGAGCAGTTCTTC
TRBJ2-7 | - | - | TRBV10-2 | CATKTVYEQYF | TGCGCCACCAAGACAGTCTACGAGCAGTACTTC